What follows are 29 T cell receptor beta chains derived from one specimen sequenced in a study of T cells in women clearing cervical HPV infection. The assay was immunoSEQ multiplex PCR, and TCRdb's table has in-frame clones only and misses some. The repertoire shows approximately 35,000 clones; the top ten hold 7.8%. Source material: blood buffy coat. All receptors come from a woman aged 18-70 years with a cervical HPV16 infection that either progressed to CIN3+ or cleared (not recorded which).

In the case of this clone: The DNA ends 3 residues before the CDR3 does, and the rest of the CDR3 is filled in from the germline J gene. V and J are TRBV2 and TRBJ1-2; D ambiguous. Germline CDR1 SNHLY, CDR2 FYNNEI. V shed 8 bases and J shed 4 bases, with 17 bases lying between them. The CDR3 runs 14 residues. The covered CDR3 bases are TGTGCCAGCCGACCAGAGGGCGCGATCTATGGC. It encodes CASRPEGAIYG. The complete CDR3 protein is CASRPEGAIYGYTF.

For this clone: The missing CDR3 end, 3 residues past where the read stops, is filled in from the germline J gene. This chain uses TRBV28 with TRBJ1-1; D unresolved. The CDR3 runs to 16 residues. The V gene lost 2 bases and the J gene lost 4 bases, with 17 bases spanning the gap. In germline, CDR1 is MDHEN, CDR2 SYDVKM. CDR3 loop: CASSLGGARVPTEAFF. CDR3 DNA (partial): TGTGCCAGCAGTTTAGGCGGTGCGAGAGTTCCCACTGAA.

For this clone: The read finishes 3 residues shy of the CDR3 end, and the germline J gene is used to complete it. This rearrangement joins TRBV11-2 to TRBJ2-7, with D possibly being TRBD1 (6 bases). Trimming stripped 6 bases from V and 2 bases from J, with 17 bases between. Germline V gene data show CDR1 as SGHAT and CDR2 as FQNNGV. This CDR3 comprises 15 residues. The CDR3 bases that were read are TGTGCCAGCAGGTTAACAGGGATGGGGGCCTACGAG. Protein: CASRLTGMGAYE. Given in full, the CDR3 is CASRLTGMGAYEQYF.

The sequenced CDR3 bases are TGTGCCAGCTCACCACCGAATACCGGGACAGTCTCCTACGAG. This sequence encodes CASSPPNTGTVSYE. The complete CDR3 protein is CASSPPNTGTVSYEQYF. The V call is TRBV18, the J call TRBJ2-7; 7 nucleotides agree with TRBD1. The sequence runs out 3 residues before the end of the CDR3; the remainder is reconstructed from the germline J gene. The CDR3 loop spans 17 amino acids. Germline CDR1 and CDR2: KGHSH and LQKENI. Trimming cost V 0 bases and J 0 bases; bases outside gene matches: 8.

Regarding this clone: The CDR3 end is not reached by the read, which stops 3 residues before it; the germline J gene fills it in. V is TRBV10-3 and J is TRBJ2-7; 14 nucleotides match TRBD2. The V segment lost 4 bases and the J segment 2 bases; nucleotides outside the gene matches: 10. The CDR3 has 18 residues. Germline CDR1 reads ENHRY; CDR2 reads SYGVKD. CDR3 loop: CAISVPGLAGVITYEQYF. The sequenced CDR3 bases are TGTGCCATCAGTGTGCCGGGACTAGCGGGGGTCATAACCTACGAG.

With respect to this clone: Read coverage stops 3 residues before the CDR3 terminus; the germline J gene supplies the remainder. J is TRBJ2-1 and V is TRBV5-1; D remains unclear. CDR1 is SGHRS and CDR2 is YFSETQ in the germline V gene. The CDR3 extends over 14 amino acids. V was pared by 0 bases and J by 5 bases, with 9 bases between. CDR3 DNA, as far as it was read: TGCGCCAGCAGCTTGGGAGGCAAGGACAATGAG. Protein product: CASSLGGKDNE. The CDR3 in its entirety is CASSLGGKDNEQFF.

Regarding this clone: From the germline J gene comes the end of the CDR3, since the read stops 3 residues before it. The rearrangement links TRBV7-9 to TRBJ2-2; a possible D gene is TRBD1 (5 bases). Trimming removed 3 bases at V and 2 bases at J, with 10 bases between. Looked up from germline, CDR1 is SEHNR and CDR2 is FQNEAQ (reference sequence). The CDR3 is made up of 15 amino acids. CDR3 residues: CASSLGRLNTGELFF. Incomplete CDR3 DNA: TGTGCCAGCAGCTTGGGGCGGCTTAACACCGGGGAG. Using reference TRBV7-9 and TRBJ2-2 for the parts outside the CDR3, the full variable domain is DTGVSQNPRHKITKRGQNVTFRCDPISEHNRLYWYRQTLGQGPEFLTYFQNEAQLEKSRLLSDRFSAERPKGSFSTLEIQRTEQGDSAMYLCASSLGRLNTGELFFGEGSRLTVL.

A word on this clone: The observed sequence ends 3 residues before the CDR3 terminus, with the missing tail filled in from the germline J gene. This rearrangement joins TRBV13 to TRBJ1-1, with 10 bases identical to TRBD1. Germline CDR1 and CDR2: PRHDT and FYEKMQ (reference sequence). The CDR3 loop spans 15 amino acids. CDR3 DNA (partial): TGTGCCAGCAGCTTCACAGGGACAGGGGAATCCGAA. Its protein product is CASSFTGTGESE. The CDR3 in full is CASSFTGTGESEAFF.

About this clone itself: The CDR3 is cut off 3 residues early in the read; its end comes from the germline J gene. The chain has TRBV2 and TRBJ2-7; D gene uncertain. Germline V gene lookup returns CDR1 SNHLY and CDR2 FYNNEI. There are 12 residues in the CDR3. The ends were cut back, 8 bases at V and 2 bases at J, with 10 bases in the middle. The CDR3 loop is CASGGVTYEQYF. CDR3 DNA (partial): TGTGCCAGCGGCGGCGTGACCTACGAG.

As regards this clone: The read stops 3 residues short of the end of the CDR3; the missing end is completed from the germline J gene. J is TRBJ2-3 and V is TRBV7-3, with 7 bases identical to TRBD2. The CDR3 loop spans 14 amino acids. With V trimmed by 8 bases and J by 0 bases, 5 bases remained unmatched. Germline lookup yields CDR1 SGHTA and CDR2 FQGTGA. CDR3 residues: CASGSGASTDTQYF. The CDR3 bases that were read are TGTGCCAGCGGAAGCGGGGCAAGCACAGATACG.

About this clone: The read falls 3 residues short of the CDR3 end, and the missing part is taken from the germline J gene. The J gene is TRBJ2-3, the V gene TRBV7-3; D unclear. This CDR3 spans 14 amino acids. Germline V gene lookup returns CDR1 SGHTA and CDR2 FQGTGA. The germline V and J ends were trimmed by 2 bases and 4 bases, with 10 bases remaining between them. This chain's CDR3 is CASSLSASPDTQYF. The DNA read from the CDR3 is TGTGCCAGCAGCTTATCAGCGAGCCCAGATACG.

On this clone: The read ends 3 residues early relative to the CDR3; the germline J gene fills the gap. The chain uses TRBV5-6 and TRBJ1-4, with a tentative D call TRBD1 (5 bases). Germline assignment: CDR1 SGHDT and CDR2 YYEEEE. The V and J ends lost 2 bases and 6 bases respectively, with 14 bases between them. The CDR3 covers 15 residues. CDR3: CASSFLQGIDEKLFF. The sequenced CDR3 bases are TGTGCCAGCAGCTTCCTTCAGGGAATCGATGAAAAA.

With regard to this clone: The read terminates 3 residues ahead of where the CDR3 ends, so the germline J gene completes it. The chain carries TRBV5-5 and TRBJ2-3; D is undetermined. The CDR3 covers 15 residues. CDR1 is SGHKS, CDR2 YYEKEE, per germline (reference sequence). The sequenced CDR3 bases are TGTGCCAGCAGCCGAGACGGTTATAGCAATCAGCCG. It specifies CASSRDGYSNQP. The whole CDR3 region reads CASSRDGYSNQPQYF.

On this clone itself: With the read ending 3 residues before the CDR3 end, the germline J gene is used to fill in that end. This chain links TRBV6-4 with TRBJ2-1; 8 bases match TRBD2. Trimming cost V 5 bases and J 0 bases; bases outside gene matches: 3. The CDR3 totals 15 residues. Germline V gene lookup returns CDR1 MRHNA and CDR2 SNTAGT. CDR3 bases read: TGTGCCAGCAGTACCCTAGCGGGCTCCTACAATGAG. This encodes CASSTLAGSYNE. The full-length CDR3 reads as CASSTLAGSYNEQFF.

On this clone: The CDR3 is cut off 3 residues early in the read; its end comes from the germline J gene. The chain is built from TRBV5-1 and TRBJ2-5; 9 bases map to TRBD2. Trimming at V came to 0 bases and at J to 5 bases, leaving 5 bases not matched to a gene. The CDR3 sequence is 15 residues long. Germline V lookup: CDR1 SGHRS, CDR2 YFSETQ. CDR3 bases read: TGCGCCAGCAGCTTGGTTAGCGGGAGTGAGGAGACC. This gives the protein CASSLVSGSEET. The whole CDR3 is CASSLVSGSEETQYF.

By frequency, this clone registers medium-sized. The read comes to an end 3 residues before the CDR3 does, leaving the germline J gene to fill in the end. The V and J genes are TRBV20-1 and TRBJ2-3; TRBD1 is a possible D gene (6 bases). This CDR3 region has 14 residues. The ends were cut back, 3 bases at V and 2 bases at J, with 12 bases in the middle. Germline V gene lookup returns CDR1 DFQATT and CDR2 SNEGSKA (reference sequence). The DNA read from the CDR3 is TGCAGTGCTAGGAGGGGGATTTTCACAGATACG. Its translation: CSARRGIFTDT. The full CDR3 sequence reads CSARRGIFTDTQYF.

On this clone: Read data end 3 residues before the CDR3 end; the end is taken from the germline J gene. The genes are TRBV10-3 and TRBJ1-1; 10 bases are shared with TRBD1. The V and J ends lost 6 bases and 1 base, in that order; junction bases with no gene match: 5. CDR3 length: 15 amino acids. CDR1 and CDR2 from the germline V gene are ENHRY and SYGVKD. This chain's CDR3 is CAIRGTGVRNTEAFF. CDR3 bases read: TGTGCCATCAGGGGGACAGGGGTTAGGAACACTGAA.

Notes on this clone: From the germline J gene comes the end of the CDR3, since the read stops 3 residues before it. The rearrangement joins TRBV5-4 to TRBJ1-1; no definite D call. This CDR3 contains 12 residues. Trimming left V 0 bases short and J 6 bases short, with 6 bases between. Germline CDR1 SGHNT, CDR2 YYREEE (reference sequence). The part of the CDR3 DNA that was read is TGTGCCAGCAGCTTGGGAGGCCCTGAA. Translating gives CASSLGGPE. The whole CDR3 protein is CASSLGGPEAFF.

Comments on this clone: The CDR3 end falls 3 residues outside the read, so it is completed with the germline J gene. The V call is TRBV7-2, the J call TRBJ2-3; maybe TRBD2 (5 bases). The CDR3 is 14 amino acids. Trimming removed 1 base from V and 3 bases from J, with 8 bases in between. Germline V gene lookup returns CDR1 SGHTA and CDR2 FQGNSA. CDR3 loop: CASSLVLATDTQYF. CDR3 DNA, as far as it was read: TGTGCCAGCAGCTTAGTCCTAGCAACAGATACG.

As concerns this clone: The sequence runs out 3 residues before the end of the CDR3; the remainder is reconstructed from the germline J gene. The J gene is TRBJ1-2, the V gene TRBV5-1; D unclear. V lost 0 bases, J lost 6 bases, and 15 bases lay in between. The CDR3 spans 15 residues. Germline-derived CDR1 and CDR2 are SGHRS and YFSETQ. The sequenced part of the CDR3 DNA is TGCGCCAGCAGCTTGGTGGCAGTAAAAACCCATGGC. Translating it yields CASSLVAVKTHG. The entire CDR3 sequence reads CASSLVAVKTHGYTF.

In the case of this clone: Read data end 3 residues before the CDR3 end; the end is taken from the germline J gene. The V call is TRBV10-3, the J call TRBJ1-2, with D possibly being TRBD1 (6 bases). Germline loops: CDR1 ENHRY, CDR2 SYGVKD. The V gene lost 3 bases and the J gene lost 4 bases, with 15 bases spanning the gap. The CDR3 is 15 amino acids. The CDR3 protein is CAISDGLQGVYGYTF. The CDR3 DNA, read in part, is TGTGCCATCAGTGATGGGTTACAGGGAGTCTATGGC.

A remark on this clone: The read ends 3 residues early relative to the CDR3; the germline J gene fills the gap. The rearrangement uses TRBV28 and TRBJ1-5, with 8 bases that match TRBD1. From germline, CDR1 is MDHEN and CDR2 SYDVKM. The CDR3 runs 15 residues. J was trimmed by 5 bases and V by 3 bases; bases with no gene match: 6. CDR3 DNA (partial): TGTGCCAGCAGTTTCGGGGCAGGGGGCGATCAGCCC. The encoded protein is CASSFGAGGDQP. The entire CDR3 sequence reads CASSFGAGGDQPQHF.

A note on this clone: The read terminates 3 residues ahead of where the CDR3 ends, so the germline J gene completes it. The chain combines TRBV20-1 with TRBJ2-7; 7 bases are shared with TRBD2. Unmatched junction bases numbered 9, after V lost 2 bases and J lost 2 bases. This CDR3 contains 15 residues. The germline gives CDR1 DFQATT, CDR2 SNEGSKA (reference sequence). CDR3 DNA (partial): TGCAGTGCTAGACCGTTTAGCGGGTTCGCCTACGAG. Translating gives CSARPFSGFAYE. The whole CDR3 reads CSARPFSGFAYEQYF.

In the case of this clone: Sequencing ends 3 residues short of the CDR3 end; the germline J gene provides the rest. V and J are TRBV20-1 and TRBJ1-1; D call uncertain. From germline, CDR1 is DFQATT and CDR2 SNEGSKA (reference sequence). This CDR3 comprises 15 residues. Trimming took off 3 bases at V and 3 bases at J, with 17 bases between the two ends. The CDR3 protein is CSASRRQGGHTEAFF. CDR3 DNA, as far as it was read: TGCAGTGCTAGTAGGCGTCAAGGCGGTCACACTGAA.

Of note for this clone: The read ends 3 residues before the CDR3 terminus; that terminus is restored from the germline J gene. The chain carries TRBV6-2 or TRBV6-3 and TRBJ1-5; D is ambiguous. There are 16 residues in the CDR3. Germline V gives CDR1 MNHEY, CDR2 SVGEGT. Trimming shortened V by 2 bases and J by 4 bases, and 15 bases separated the two germline ends. CDR3 in amino acids: CASSYRQAVGNQPQHF. The DNA read from the CDR3 is TGTGCCAGCAGTTACCGGCAGGCTGTTGGGAATCAGCCC.

CDR3 loop: CASKFKGEYEQYF. CDR3 bases read: TGTGCCAGCAAGTTCAAAGGGGAATACGAG. V and J are TRBV11-2 and TRBJ2-7; possible D gene TRBD1, 5 bases. The read gets to within 3 residues of the CDR3 end, and the germline J gene fills in the rest. This CDR3 region has 13 residues. Germline assignment: CDR1 SGHAT and CDR2 FQNNGV. V lost 7 bases to trimming and J lost 4 bases, with 14 bases between them.

Regarding this clone: The read gets to within 3 residues of the CDR3 end, and the germline J gene fills in the rest. This chain connects TRBV5-1 to TRBJ1-1; 10 nucleotides agree with TRBD1. The germline V gene has CDR1 SGHRS and CDR2 YFSETQ. CDR3 length: 15 amino acids. The CDR3 spells CASSPSGTGVFGAFF. The CDR3 DNA, read in part, is TGCGCCAGCAGCCCCTCCGGGACAGGGGTATTTGGG.

As concerns this clone: The CDR3 is cut off 3 residues early in the read; its end comes from the germline J gene. V is TRBV28 and J is TRBJ2-5, with D tentatively TRBD1 (6 bases). The CDR3 length is 15 residues. Germline-derived CDR1 and CDR2 are MDHEN and SYDVKM. The V and J ends lost 2 bases and 5 bases respectively, with 15 bases between them. CDR3 DNA, as far as it was read: TGTGCCAGCAGTTTAGGTCAGGGGCGGTTGGAGACC. Protein sequence: CASSLGQGRLET. Given in full, the CDR3 is CASSLGQGRLETQYF.

Concerning this clone itself: The read terminates 3 residues before the CDR3 end, so the remaining end is supplied by the germline J gene. The chain carries TRBV19 and TRBJ1-2; D is possibly TRBD1 (6 bases). Germline V lookup: CDR1 LNHDA, CDR2 SQIVND (reference sequence). The CDR3 covers 16 residues. This CDR3 reads CASSTSRQAKGLGYTF. Partial CDR3 DNA: TGTGCCAGTAGTACAAGCCGACAGGCAAAGGGATTAGGC.